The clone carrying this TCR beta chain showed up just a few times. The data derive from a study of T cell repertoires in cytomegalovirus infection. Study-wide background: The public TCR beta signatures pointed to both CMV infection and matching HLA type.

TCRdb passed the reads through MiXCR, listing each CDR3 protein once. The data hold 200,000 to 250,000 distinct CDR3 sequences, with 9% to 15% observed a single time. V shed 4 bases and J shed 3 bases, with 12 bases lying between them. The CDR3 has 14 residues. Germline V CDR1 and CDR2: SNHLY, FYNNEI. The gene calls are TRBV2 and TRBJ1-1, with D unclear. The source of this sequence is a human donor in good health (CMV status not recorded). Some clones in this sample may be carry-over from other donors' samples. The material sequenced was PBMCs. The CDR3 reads CASSVWPPDTEAFF. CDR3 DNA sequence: TGTGCCAGCAGTGTATGGCCCCCGGACACTGAAGCTTTCTTT.